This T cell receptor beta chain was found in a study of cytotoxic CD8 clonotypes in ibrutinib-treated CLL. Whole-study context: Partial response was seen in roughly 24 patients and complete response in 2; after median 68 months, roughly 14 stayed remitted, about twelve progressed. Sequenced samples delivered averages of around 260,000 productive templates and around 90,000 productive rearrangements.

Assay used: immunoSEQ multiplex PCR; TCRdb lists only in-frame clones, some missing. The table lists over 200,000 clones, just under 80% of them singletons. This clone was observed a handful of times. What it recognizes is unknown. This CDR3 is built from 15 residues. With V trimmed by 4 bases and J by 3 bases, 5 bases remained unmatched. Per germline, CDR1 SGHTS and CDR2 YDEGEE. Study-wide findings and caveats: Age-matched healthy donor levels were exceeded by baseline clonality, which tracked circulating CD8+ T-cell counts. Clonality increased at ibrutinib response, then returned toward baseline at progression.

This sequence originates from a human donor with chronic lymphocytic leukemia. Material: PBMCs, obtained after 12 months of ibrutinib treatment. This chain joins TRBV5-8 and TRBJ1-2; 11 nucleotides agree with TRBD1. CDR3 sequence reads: CASSGQGAQDYGYTF. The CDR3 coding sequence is TGTGCCAGCAGCGGACAGGGGGCGCAGGACTATGGCTACACCTTC.